The text below deals with one TCR beta chain. Its antigen is unidentified. TCRbeta libraries were built with three rounds of nested PCR, modified from ARM-PCR. TCRdb independently ran MiXCR on the multiplex PCR reads; one entry per CDR3 protein. The data show about 120,000 distinct CDR3 sequences, under 90% seen once. These data originate in a study of tumor and adjacent non-tumor tissue in lung cancer. Study context: There were around 11 adenocarcinoma, a couple of squamous cell carcinoma and 1 small cell lung cancer cases. The study, taken as a whole, reports: Compared with tumor, normal lung showed significantly lower TCR diversity. In normal lung, the top 100 clones were significantly more dominant than in tumor.

This sample's RNA came from whole unsorted tissue. Chemotherapy-naive patients with new lung cancer underwent thoracic surgery in China, August–late 2014. V lost 4 bases to trimming and J lost 14 bases, with 23 bases between them. Looked up from germline, CDR1 is MGHRA and CDR2 is YSYEKL. This CDR3 comprises 14 residues. Sequencing was done on a sample of lung tumor tissue. This TCR was sampled from a man aged 70 or older with non-small cell lung cancer. The chain recombines TRBV4-1 with TRBJ2-5; weak D call: TRBD1 (6 bases). This chain's CDR3 is CASSLQWGQETQYF. CDR3 coding DNA: TGCGCCAGCAGCCTACAATGGGGGCAAGAGACACAATACTTC.